The sequence of this T cell receptor beta chain was determined in a study of radiation and T cells in renal cell carcinoma. Overall study results and limits: Without pretreatment biopsies, baseline tumor clonotype presence was undetermined.

Documented time point: blood 4 weeks post-SBRT, at nephrectomy. This sample's treatment: 15 Gy SBRT to primary tumor, nephrectomy 4 weeks later. Blood was sampled at baseline, 2 weeks and 4 weeks after SBRT. Comments on this clone: What it binds is unknown.

Profiled with immunoSEQ multiplex PCR; TCRdb holds only in-frame clones, not every one. The sample yields 60,000 to 95,000 clones, roughly 80% seen once. V shed 9 bases and J shed 3 bases, with 15 bases lying between them. There are 14 residues in the CDR3. The germline V gene encodes CDR1 LNHDA and CDR2 SQIVND (reference sequence). Specimen: blood, collected from a patient whose treatment included radiotherapy and nephrectomy. The clonotype comes from a woman between 55 and 75 years old with renal cell carcinoma. This chain joins TRBV19 and TRBJ2-1; possible D gene TRBD1, 7 bases. In DNA form, the CDR3 reads TGTGCCAGCGGAGGGACAGATGTCTACAATGAGCAGTTCTTC. It yields the protein CASGGTDVYNEQFF.